Listed below are T cell receptor beta chains from one sample, sequenced in a study of OX40 agonist ivuxolimab in advanced cancers. The data were produced by immunoSEQ multiplex PCR, yet TCRdb's version contains in-frame clones alone and is incomplete. The table includes 45,000 to 50,000 clones, more than 75% detected once. The material sequenced was CD4+ or CD8+ T cells sorted from blood, taken in a trial of the OX40 agonist ivuxolimab. All receptors derive from an adult with an advanced solid tumor such as melanoma, head and neck, liver or kidney cancer. The CDR3 runs from the conserved cysteine through the conserved F or W. The D gene is left open where the match is weak.

TRBJ2-1 TRBD2 TRBV11-2 TGTGCCAGCACCCCCATGGGACTAGCCGATGAGCAGTTCTTC CASTPMGLADEQFF
TRBJ2-7 NA TRBV4-1 TGCGCCAGCAGCCCCAACACCCTCCAGTCCTACGAGCAGTACTTC CASSPNTLQSYEQYF
TRBJ2-7 TRBD2 TRBV4-2 TGTGCCAGCAGCCAGACCAGCGGGACCGAGCAGTACTTC CASSQTSGTEQYF
TRBJ2-7 NA TRBV6-4 TGTGCCAGCAGAGGACCGGGGCAGTACTTC CASRGPGQYF
TRBJ2-5 TRBD1 TRBV9 TGTGCCAGCAGCGGAAGGGCAGGGGGTGCGGAGACCCAGTACTTC CASSGRAGGAETQYF
TRBJ2-5 TRBD2 TRBV7-9 TGTGCCAGCAGCTCCGGGACTAGCGGGAGCCAGTACCAAGAGACCCAGTACTTC CASSSGTSGSQYQETQYF
TRBJ2-3 NA TRBV5-1 TGCGCCAGCAACCACGGGGGACAAGGGATTAGGCAGTATTTT CASNHGGQGIRQYF
TRBJ2-7 TRBD2 TRBV19 TGTGCCAGTGCCCCGGGGGGTACCGTCTACGAGCAGTACTTC CASAPGGTVYEQYF
TRBJ1-6 NA TRBV5-1 TGCGCCGACCCGCCGAACCCCAGGGAATATTCACCCCTCCACTTT CADPPNPREYSPLHF
TRBJ1-1 NA TRBV11-2 TGTGCCAGCAGTGGGCAGGGGCTGGGTGAAGCTTTCTTT CASSGQGLGEAFF
TRBJ1-2 NA TRBV28 TGTGCCAGCAGTTTGGGCTGGGTAGAGAACTATGGCTACACCTTC CASSLGWVENYGYTF
TRBJ2-7 TRBD1 TRBV27 TGTGCCAGCAGGCAGGGGGTCTACTCCTACGAGCAGTACTTC CASRQGVYSYEQYF
TRBJ1-5 NA TRBV19 TGTGCCAGTAGTATCCTCCCGACAGGTCGCTTTGATCAGCCCCAGCATTTT CASSILPTGRFDQPQHF